The 25 T cell receptor beta chains reported below all come from one sample, sequenced in a study of blood T cell repertoires in COVID-19. Profiled with immunoSEQ multiplex PCR; TCRdb holds only in-frame clones, not every one. The sample includes under 60,000 clones, around 80% seen only once; the top ten take 9.5% to 13%. The specimen was peripheral blood. Receptor source: a man aged 25 to 40 with COVID-19, enrolled during active disease.

This sequence joins TRBV7-8 and TRBJ1-4; TRBD1 agrees at 10 bases. The V and J ends lost 6 bases and 5 bases, in that order; junction bases with no gene match: 3. The V gene's germline CDR1 is SGHVS and CDR2 FQNEAQ. CDR3 length: 14 residues. The CDR3 reads CASSRDRGNEKLFF. The CDR3 DNA sequence: TGTGCCAGCAGTCGGGACAGGGGCAATGAAAAACTGTTTTTT.

J is TRBJ1-1 and V is TRBV19; 10 nucleotides align to TRBD1. The ends lost 6 bases at V and 2 bases at J; junction bases unmatched: 6. The germline gives CDR1 LNHDA, CDR2 SQIVND (reference sequence). The CDR3 consists of 15 residues. The CDR3 region has the DNA TGTGCCAGTAGAGGGACAGGGGTCCTAAACACTGAAGCTTTCTTT. It is translated as CASRGTGVLNTEAFF.

The chain uses TRBV9 and TRBJ2-3; a weak D match, TRBD2 (6 bases). Trimming took 4 bases from V and 2 from J, leaving 14 bases between them. CDR3 length: 15 residues. From germline, CDR1 is SGDLS and CDR2 YYNGEE. The CDR3 coding sequence is TGTGCCAGCAGCCCCGGGGAGGAACCCACAGATACGCAGTATTTT. It translates to CASSPGEEPTDTQYF.

This chain links TRBV6-5 with TRBJ1-1; 8 nucleotides agree with TRBD1. With V trimmed by 10 bases and J by 7 bases, 5 bases remained unmatched. Per the germline V gene, CDR1 is MNHEY and CDR2 is SVGAGI. CDR3 size: 11 residues. The CDR3 loop is CAIQGAGEAFF. CDR3 DNA: TGTGCCATTCAGGGGGCTGGTGAAGCTTTCTTT.

The CDR3 nucleotides are TGTGCCAGCAGCTTGGGGACAGGGGGGAAGAATCAGCCCCAGCATTTT. It specifies CASSLGTGGKNQPQHF. V usage is TRBV5-6 and J usage is TRBJ1-5; TRBD1 matches 10 bases. Germline values: CDR1 SGHDT, CDR2 YYEEEE. After removal of 0 bases from V and 4 bases from J, the junction contained 4 bases not matched to a gene. The CDR3 spans 16 residues.

This clone is medium-sized in the sample. The chain joins TRBV6-4 to TRBJ2-2; the match to TRBD2 covers 9 bases. Trimming at V came to 4 bases and at J to 3 bases, leaving 0 bases not matched to a gene. The V gene's germline CDR1 is MRHNA and CDR2 SNTAGT. This CDR3 comprises 14 residues. The CDR3 region is CASSVAGDTGELFF. The CDR3 region has the DNA TGTGCCAGCAGTGTAGCGGGGGACACCGGGGAGCTGTTTTTT.

CDR3 loop: CASRQGQANSPLHF. The CDR3 DNA reads as TGTGCCAGCAGGCAAGGACAGGCGAATTCACCCCTCCACTTT. The rearrangement uses TRBV7-9 and TRBJ1-6; TRBD1 aligns across 7 bases. Germline V gene data show CDR1 as SEHNR and CDR2 as FQNEAQ (reference sequence). This CDR3 is 14 amino acids long. J was trimmed by 7 bases and V by 6 bases; bases with no gene match: 6. Full variable domain (rest looked up from reference TRBV7-9 and TRBJ1-6): DTGVSQNPRHKITKRGQNVTFRCDPISEHNRLYWYRQTLGQGPEFLTYFQNEAQLEKSRLLSDRFSAERPKGSFSTLEIQRTEQGDSAMYLCASRQGQANSPLHFGNGTRLTVT.

This clone was seen once. The gene calls are TRBV4-1 and TRBJ1-5; 10 nucleotides line up with TRBD1. The V gene end was trimmed by 0 bases and the J gene end by 0 bases; junction bases not matched to a gene: 5. Germline loops: CDR1 MGHRA, CDR2 YSYEKL. This CDR3 region has 18 residues. The CDR3 coding sequence is TGCGCCAGCAGCCAAGATCGGACAGGGGGAAATAGCAATCAGCCCCAGCATTTT. Translating gives CASSQDRTGGNSNQPQHF.

The chain couples TRBV27 to TRBJ1-2, with a tentative D call TRBD1 (5 bases). There are 14 residues in the CDR3. V was clipped by 4 bases and J by 2 bases, with 11 bases between them. Germline values: CDR1 MNHEY, CDR2 SMNVEV (reference sequence). CDR3: CASSSLRGNYGYTF. Written as DNA, the CDR3 is TGTGCCAGCAGTTCACTACGGGGGAACTATGGCTACACCTTC.

This clone was detected once. The rearrangement joins TRBV6-2 or TRBV6-3 to TRBJ2-3, with D possibly TRBD1 on 6 matching bases. Germline V gives CDR1 MNHEY, CDR2 SVGEGT. Trimming pared 5 bases from V and 10 bases from J, leaving 22 bases between. This CDR3 contains 15 residues. CDR3 sequence: CASSHGQTLTWAQYF. Written as DNA, the CDR3 is TGTGCCAGCAGTCACGGACAGACTCTGACGTGGGCGCAGTATTTT.

V gene TRBV28 combines with J gene TRBJ1-3; a possible D gene is TRBD1 (6 bases). CDR1 is MDHEN, CDR2 SYDVKM, per germline. V lost 7 bases, J lost 0 bases, and 16 bases lay in between. This CDR3 has 16 amino acids. Here the CDR3 reads CASITGGQISGNTIYF. For the CDR3, the DNA is TGTGCCAGCATCACCGGAGGACAGATCTCTGGAAACACCATATATTTT. Full variable domain (outside the CDR3, taken from reference TRBV28 and TRBJ1-3): DVKVTQSSRYLVKRTGEKVFLECVQDMDHENMFWYRQDPGLGLRLIYFSYDVKMKEKGDIPEGYSVSREKKERFSLILESASTNQTSMYLCASITGGQISGNTIYFGEGSWLTVV.

The chain is built from TRBV10-3 and TRBJ2-7; 9 positions match TRBD1. V was pared by 0 bases and J by 1 base, with 7 bases of the junction left unmatched. CDR3 length: 17 residues. CDR1 is ENHRY and CDR2 is SYGVKD in the germline V gene. The CDR3 sequence is CAISESQWDRDSYEQYF. The CDR3 DNA reads TGTGCCATCAGTGAGTCCCAGTGGGACAGGGATTCCTACGAGCAGTACTTC.

V is TRBV30 and J is TRBJ1-1; D is possibly TRBD1 (6 bases). This CDR3 is 13 amino acids long. The V gene's germline CDR1 is GTSNPN and CDR2 SVGIG (reference sequence). V lost 0 bases to trimming and J lost 10 bases, with 15 bases between them. CDR3 bases: TGTGCCTGGAGTGTACAGGGACGTGACGCAGCTTTCTTT. Translated, it gives CAWSVQGRDAAFF.

The sample holds a few counts of this clone. The chain joins TRBV5-5 to TRBJ2-5; 8 bases match TRBD2. J was trimmed by 0 bases and V by 1 base; bases with no gene match: 14. The CDR3 length is 19 residues. Looked up from germline, CDR1 is SGHKS and CDR2 is YYEKEE (reference sequence). This CDR3 reads CASSLLGLREAGYQETQYF. DNA of the CDR3: TGTGCCAGCAGCTTGCTTGGGTTGCGGGAGGCTGGGTACCAAGAGACCCAGTACTTC.

This sequence joins TRBV29-1 and TRBJ1-1, with unresolved D. Germline values: CDR1 SQVTM, CDR2 ANQGSEA. The CDR3 runs to 11 residues. The V end lost 3 bases, the J end lost 1 base, and 3 bases lay between the germline ends. DNA of the CDR3: TGCAGCGTTGACGGGAACACTGAAGCTTTCTTT. Its protein is CSVDGNTEAFF.

V is TRBV6-5 and J is TRBJ2-1; perhaps TRBD1 as D (7 bases). V shed 7 bases and J shed 8 bases, with 21 bases lying between them. Looked up from germline, CDR1 is MNHEY and CDR2 is SVGAGI. CDR3 size: 15 residues. CDR3 nucleotides: TGTGCCAGCACCCGCCGAGGAGGGGGCCGGGATGAGCAGTTCTTC. Protein sequence: CASTRRGGGRDEQFF.

The V and J genes are TRBV6-5 and TRBJ2-7; TRBD2 might be the D (5 bases). CDR1 and CDR2 from the germline V gene are MNHEY and SVGAGI. This CDR3 region has 14 residues. Between the trimmed V and J ends, which lost 5 bases and 6 bases, there was a span of 17 bases. CDR3 bases: TGTGCCAGCAGTCCGGGAATCAAGGTCGGCGAGCAGTACTTC. Translated: CASSPGIKVGEQYF.

This rearrangement joins TRBV5-5 to TRBJ2-6; 9 bases match TRBD1. There are 19 residues in the CDR3. Germline values: CDR1 SGHKS, CDR2 YYEKEE (reference sequence). V trimming: 5 bases; J trimming: 0 bases; junction bases outside the gene matches: 12. The CDR3 sequence is CASRALQGAILSGANVLTF. The CDR3 bases are TGTGCCAGCAGGGCCTTACAGGGGGCGATCCTCTCTGGGGCCAACGTCCTGACTTTC.

This chain links TRBV9 with TRBJ1-4; weak D call: TRBD1 (6 bases). Germline V gives CDR1 SGDLS, CDR2 YYNGEE. V dropped 4 bases and J dropped 8 bases, with 27 bases sitting between them. The CDR3 loop spans 18 amino acids. CDR3 residues: CASSPVGGGLIQGEKLFF. The CDR3 DNA is TGTGCCAGCAGCCCCGTGGGAGGGGGACTCATCCAAGGGGAAAAACTGTTTTTT. Supplemented by reference TRBV9 and TRBJ1-4, the full variable domain reads DSGVTQTPKHLITATGQRVTLRCSPRSGDLSVYWYQQSLDQGLQFLIQYYNGEERAKGNILERFSAQQFPDLHSELNLSSLELGDSALYFCASSPVGGGLIQGEKLFFGSGTQLSVL.

J is TRBJ2-1 and V is TRBV29-1; perhaps TRBD2 as D (5 bases). CDR3 size: 14 residues. In germline, CDR1 is SQVTM, CDR2 ANQGSEA. Trimming took off 2 bases at V and 6 bases at J, with 14 bases between the two ends. As DNA, the CDR3 is TGCAGCGTTGAACCAGCGGATAGTCCCAATGAGCAGTTCTTC. Protein product: CSVEPADSPNEQFF.

As DNA, the CDR3 is TGTGCCAGCAGCAGGGACAGGGGACCCTACGAGCAGTACTTC. It translates to CASSRDRGPYEQYF. This rearrangement joins TRBV5-6 to TRBJ2-7, with TRBD1 matching over 10 bases. Germline values: CDR1 SGHDT, CDR2 YYEEEE. V was pared by 4 bases and J by 2 bases, with 3 bases of the junction left unmatched. The CDR3 totals 14 residues.

The chain carries TRBV10-2 and TRBJ1-2; 7 nucleotides align to TRBD1. The CDR3 length is 14 residues. With 2 bases clipped from V and 4 bases from J, the junction kept 4 bases outside the gene matches. Germline V lookup: CDR1 WSHSY, CDR2 SAAADI. Here the CDR3 reads CASSEKGGSYGYTF. The CDR3 DNA sequence: TGCGCCAGCAGTGAGAAAGGGGGCAGCTATGGCTACACCTTC.

A word on this clone: Sequence at one end of the junction differs from germline and may be a read error. The genes are TRBV5-1 and TRBJ1-6, with 7 bases that match TRBD1. CDR3 size: 16 residues. The germline V gene has CDR1 SGHRS and CDR2 YFSETQ. The CDR3 bases are TGCGCCAGCAGCCTCGGACAGGCCTCCAATAATTCACCCCTCCACTTT. It specifies CASSLGQASNNSPLHF.

This clone was seen just once. The gene calls are TRBV10-3 and TRBJ1-6, with unresolved D. V was clipped by 6 bases and J by 9 bases, with 12 bases between them. The germline gives CDR1 ENHRY, CDR2 SYGVKD. CDR3 length: 13 amino acids. CDR3 loop: CAIRSGSTSPLHF. CDR3 nucleotide sequence: TGTGCCATCAGATCGGGGTCTACTTCACCCCTCCACTTT.

This clone was recorded many times. The chain uses TRBV10-1 and TRBJ2-5, with D maybe TRBD2 (7 bases). The CDR3 totals 14 residues. The V gene lost 5 bases and the J gene lost 5 bases, with 15 bases spanning the gap. The germline V gene has CDR1 WNHNN and CDR2 SYGVQD (reference sequence). CDR3 amino acids: CASSRTGGQETQYF. CDR3 DNA: TGCGCCAGCAGTCGAACGGGGGGCCAGGAGACCCAGTACTTC.